This record concerns one T cell receptor (beta chain) sequence. As yet, its antigen is unknown. The data were obtained in a study of T cell responses to AZD1222 COVID-19 vaccine. General study findings and limits: The donor group comprised mostly white British people and more females; the analysis possibly underestimated clonal diversity.

TCRdb's table, derived via immunoSEQ multiplex PCR, lists solely in-frame clones and lacks some. The repertoire consists of approximately 110,000 clones, with about nine tenths occurring once and the leading ten covering about 1.2%. The sequence was collected from an adult in good health. Sequenced material: peripheral blood, taken on day 0 of AZD1222 vaccination.

The CDR3 loop is CASSLEGTGGLDEQFF. The CDR3 nucleotides are TGTGCCAGCAGCTTGGAGGGGACAGGGGGCCTAGATGAGCAGTTCTTC. V usage is TRBV5-5 and J usage is TRBJ2-1; TRBD1 aligns across 12 bases. In germline, CDR1 is SGHKS, CDR2 YYEKEE (reference sequence). The CDR3 extends over 16 amino acids. The ends lost 0 bases at V and 8 bases at J; junction bases unmatched: 6.